What follows are 5 T cell receptor beta chains derived from one specimen sequenced in a study of blood T cell repertoires in COVID-19 (dated by TCRdb to 2020 to 2021). The library was built by means of the immunoSEQ multiplex PCR assay. The immuneACCESS repertoire file appears here via TCRdb, limited to in-frame rearrangements. These files lack a portion of the clones; in checked studies, under half of the deficit traces to unresolved V genes, and the cause of the others is not known. The sample includes about 74,000 clones, with around 75% observed a single time. 21% of the sample is in the top ten clones. Source material: peripheral blood. The receptors originated from a man aged 70-80 years with acute or convalescent COVID-19.

The gene calls are TRBV4-2 and TRBJ2-7, with 7 bases matching TRBD1. CDR1 is LGHNA, CDR2 YNFKEQ, per germline. The CDR3 is 15 residues long. Germline trimming cut 3 bases from V and 0 bases from J; bases unmatched to any gene: 5. This CDR3 reads CASSQTGRNSYEQYF. The CDR3 DNA reads as TGTGCCAGCAGCCAGACAGGGAGAAACTCCTACGAGCAGTACTTC.

This chain joins TRBV6-1 and TRBJ1-1; D remains unclear. The CDR3 has 15 residues. Trimming pared 3 bases from V and 0 bases from J, leaving 11 bases between. CDR1 and CDR2 from the germline V gene are MNHNS and SASEGT. This CDR3 is CASSDFVYMNTEAFF. For the CDR3, the DNA is TGTGCCAGCAGTGATTTTGTGTACATGAACACTGAAGCTTTCTTT.

The rearrangement joins TRBV19 to TRBJ2-7; 8 nucleotides match TRBD2. The V gene end was trimmed by 8 bases and the J gene end by 6 bases; junction bases not matched to a gene: 9. CDR1 is LNHDA and CDR2 is SQIVND in the germline V gene (reference sequence). The length of the CDR3 is 13 residues. This CDR3 reads CASRREGRSEQYF. CDR3 coding DNA: TGTGCCAGTCGACGGGAGGGGCGCAGCGAGCAGTACTTC.

This chain uses TRBV6-4 with TRBJ2-7; tentatively, D is TRBD1 (5 bases). The CDR3 spans 13 residues. From germline, CDR1 is MRHNA and CDR2 SNTAGT. V lost 4 bases, J lost 3 bases, and 10 bases lay in between. CDR3 nucleotide sequence: TGTGCCAGCAGTGTAGACAGAAACTACGAGCAGTACTTC. Translated: CASSVDRNYEQYF.

In its sample, this clone was seen a few times. The genes are TRBV15 and TRBJ1-1; the D is unclear. The ends were cut back, 7 bases at V and 3 bases at J, with 18 bases in the middle. This CDR3 has 15 amino acids. Germline V lookup: CDR1 LNHNV, CDR2 YYDKDF (reference sequence). The CDR3 DNA is TGTGCCACCACACTGAACCAAAATCCGGACACTGAAGCTTTCTTT. Translating gives CATTLNQNPDTEAFF.